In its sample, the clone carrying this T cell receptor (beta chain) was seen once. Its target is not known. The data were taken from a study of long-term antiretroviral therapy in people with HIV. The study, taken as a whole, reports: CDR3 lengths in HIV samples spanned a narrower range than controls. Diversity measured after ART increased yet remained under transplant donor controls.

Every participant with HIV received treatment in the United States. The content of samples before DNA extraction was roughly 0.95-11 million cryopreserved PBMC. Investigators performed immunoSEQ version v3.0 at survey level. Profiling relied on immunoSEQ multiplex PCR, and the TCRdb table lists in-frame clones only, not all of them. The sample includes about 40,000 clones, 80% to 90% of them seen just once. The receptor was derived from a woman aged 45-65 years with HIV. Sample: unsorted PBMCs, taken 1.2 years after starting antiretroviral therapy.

DNA for the CDR3: TGTGCCAGCAGCTTTGCGGGGGGGACCTTCACTGAGCAGTACTTC. It translates to CASSFAGGTFTEQYF. The V call is TRBV5-8, the J call TRBJ2-7, with 9 nucleotides matching TRBD2. With V trimmed by 2 bases and J by 7 bases, 10 bases remained unmatched. The CDR3 sequence is 15 residues long. CDR1 and CDR2 (germline): SGHTS, YDEGEE.